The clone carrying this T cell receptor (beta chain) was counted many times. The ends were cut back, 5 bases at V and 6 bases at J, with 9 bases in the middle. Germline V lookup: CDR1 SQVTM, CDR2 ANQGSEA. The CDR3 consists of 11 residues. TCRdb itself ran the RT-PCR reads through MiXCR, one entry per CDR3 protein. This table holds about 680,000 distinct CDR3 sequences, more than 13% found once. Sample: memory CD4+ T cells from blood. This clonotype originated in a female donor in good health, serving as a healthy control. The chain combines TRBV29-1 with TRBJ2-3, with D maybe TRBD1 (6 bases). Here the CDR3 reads CSVQQGDTQYF. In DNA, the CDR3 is TGCAGCGTTCAACAGGGTGATACGCAGTATTTT.